The sample holds a few counts of the clone carrying this T cell receptor (beta chain). Its antigen is unidentified. Germline lookup yields CDR1 LGHNT and CDR2 FRNRAP. The V end was cut by 6 bases, the J end by 0 bases, with 6 bases between. This CDR3 is built from 13 residues. Profiled with immunoSEQ multiplex PCR; TCRdb holds only in-frame clones, not every one. The table includes about 9,800 clones, 65% to 70% detected once. This specimen belongs to a study of tissue T cells after allogeneic stem cell transplantation. Whole-study results and caveats: Only a limited share of tissue TCRs appeared in blood or spleen. Within patients, tissue anatomy strongly shaped TCR repertoire composition.

The rearrangement uses TRBV12-5 and TRBJ1-3, with D hard to call. The receptor was derived from a male donor aged 60 or over with lung cancer. The material sequenced was tissue from the stomach, taken at autopsy. CDR3 bases: TGTGCTAGTGGCCTTTACTCTGGAAACACCATATATTTT. Translated, it gives CASGLYSGNTIYF.